Listed here is a single T cell receptor beta chain. As yet, its antigen is unknown. V lost 5 bases, J lost 4 bases, and 17 bases lay in between. Germline V gene lookup returns CDR1 SNHLY and CDR2 FYNNEI. This CDR3 is built from 16 residues. This specimen belongs to a study of cytomegalovirus exposure and HLA in healthy donors. The PCR ran on 60 Vbeta and 13 Jbeta primers. Measured with immunoSEQ multiplex PCR; TCRdb has only the in-frame clones, and not every one. The table lists just over 200,000 clones, approximately 79% of them singletons. Study-wide findings and caveats: CMV serostatus was the only recorded immune exposure for donors.

The source is a man in his fifties in good health and CMV-seronegative. Sequenced: PBMCs. The chain joins TRBV2 to TRBJ1-4, with D possibly being TRBD1 (6 bases). In DNA, the CDR3 is TGTGCCAGCAGTTACGCGACCGGGACAAGTAATGAAAAACTGTTTTTT. The encoded protein is CASSYATGTSNEKLFF.